Listed below are T cell receptor beta chains from one sample, sequenced in a study of a mutant IDH1 vaccine in newly diagnosed glioma. TCRdb's copy holds only in-frame clones and misses some; the assay was immunoSEQ multiplex PCR. The sample lists fewer than 70,000 clones, around four fifths occurring once. Antigen specificity for these receptors is unknown. This specimen consisted of PBMCs, obtained from a glioma patient whose treatment included an IDH1 peptide vaccine. These receptors were obtained from a young man with glioma. Each CDR3 is given with its conserved first and last residue. A D gene is named only where the DNA matches it firmly. The size of a clone is reported for some rows only, either as once, few or many, or as a class for expanded clones.

D	J	size	length	V	CDR3	DNA
NA	TRBJ1-5	NA	15	TRBV2	CASSEHHYSNQPQHF	TGTGCCAGCAGTGAGCATCATTATAGCAATCAGCCCCAGCATTTT
NA	TRBJ2-2	NA	15	TRBV5-6	CASSLVAENTGELFF	TGTGCCAGCAGCTTGGTTGCAGAGAACACCGGGGAGCTGTTTTTT
TRBD1	TRBJ2-1	NA	15	TRBV9	CASSPNRGSYNEQFF	TGTGCCAGCAGCCCAAACAGGGGCTCCTACAATGAGCAGTTCTTC
NA	TRBJ2-3	NA	16	TRBV29-1	CSVEDLGHPAFKAQYF	TGCAGCGTTGAAGATCTAGGACATCCAGCTTTTAAAGCGCAGTATTTT
NA	TRBJ2-7	NA	14	TRBV5-1	CASSLAGSSYEQYF	TGCGCCAGCAGCTTGGCAGGGTCGTCCTACGAGCAGTACTTC
NA	TRBJ1-1	NA	13	TRBV5-4	CASSQVQGTEAFF	TGTGCCAGCAGCCAAGTCCAGGGCACTGAAGCTTTCTTT
NA	TRBJ1-6	few	15	TRBV6-1	CASVTPSSYNSPLHF	TGTGCCAGCGTGACCCCGAGCTCCTATAATTCACCCCTCCACTTT
NA	TRBJ1-1	NA	14	TRBV27	CASSLRPSPTEAFF	TGTGCCAGCAGTTTACGCCCAAGTCCTACTGAAGCTTTCTTT
NA	TRBJ1-2	NA	13	TRBV30	CAWSVGQFYGYTF	TGTGCCTGGAGTGTCGGGCAGTTCTATGGCTACACCTTC
NA	TRBJ2-2	NA	15	TRBV19	CASSMGQRNTGELFF	TGTGCCAGTAGTATGGGGCAGCGGAACACCGGGGAGCTGTTTTTT
TRBD1	TRBJ1-6	NA	13	TRBV30	CAWSGTANSPLHF	TGTGCCTGGTCCGGGACAGCAAATTCACCCCTCCACTTT
TRBD1	TRBJ1-2	NA	16	TRBV19	CASSPLGQGDDYGYTF	TGTGCCAGTAGTCCACTAGGACAGGGTGACGACTATGGCTACACCTTC
TRBD1	TRBJ1-4	NA	15	TRBV10-3	CAISEPGQKNEKLFF	TGTGCCATCAGTGAACCGGGACAGAAGAATGAAAAACTGTTTTTT
NA	TRBJ2-7	once	16	TRBV4-1	CASSQAPLGSSYEQYF	TGCGCCAGCAGCCAAGCTCCACTTGGGAGCTCCTACGAGCAGTACTTC
NA	TRBJ1-2	NA	16	TRBV27	CASIPKQVRRNYGYTF	TGTGCCAGCATTCCAAAACAGGTCAGGAGGAACTATGGCTACACCTTC
TRBD2	TRBJ2-5	NA	19	TRBV4-2	CASSQRPGLAGVLRETQYF	TGTGCCAGCAGCCAACGACCCGGACTAGCGGGGGTGCTCAGGGAGACCCAGTACTTC
NA	TRBJ1-2	NA	14	TRBV7-9	CASSYPGHYYGYTF	TGTGCCAGCAGCTATCCCGGGCATTACTATGGCTACACCTTC
NA	TRBJ2-3	NA	12	TRBV7-2	CASRSSTDTQYF	TGTGCCAGCAGGTCTAGCACAGATACGCAGTATTTT
TRBD1	TRBJ2-2	NA	17	TRBV5-4	CASSLLTGGSNTGELFF	TGTGCCAGCAGCTTACTCACAGGGGGCTCTAACACCGGGGAGCTGTTTTTT
NA	TRBJ1-1	NA	15	TRBV28	CASSFSHREDAEAFF	TGTGCCAGCAGTTTTTCTCACAGGGAAGACGCTGAAGCTTTCTTT
NA	TRBJ2-4	NA	16	TRBV6-5	CASSYSGVLAKNIQYF	TGTGCCAGCAGTTACTCGGGGGTGTTAGCCAAAAACATTCAGTACTTC
NA	TRBJ1-2	NA	14	TRBV6-5	CASRKGLGGYGYTF	TGTGCCAGCAGGAAGGGGTTAGGCGGCTATGGCTACACCTTC
TRBD2	TRBJ2-3	NA	17	TRBV7-9	CASSLGTSGQFTDTQYF	TGTGCCAGCAGCTTAGGGACTAGCGGGCAATTCACAGATACGCAGTATTTT
NA	TRBJ1-5	NA	13	TRBV30	CALQENSNQPQHF	TGTGCCTTGCAGGAGAATAGCAATCAGCCCCAGCATTTT
NA	TRBJ1-1	few	11	TRBV29-1	CSARREAEAFF	TGCAGCGCTAGGCGGGAGGCTGAAGCTTTCTTT
TRBD1	TRBJ1-5	once	19	TRBV28	CASSFPGQGVGNSNQPQHF	TGTGCCAGCAGTTTCCCAGGACAGGGGGTCGGTAATAGCAATCAGCCCCAGCATTTT
TRBD1	TRBJ1-4	NA	16	TRBV5-1	CASSLDGQATNEKLFF	TGCGCCAGCAGCTTAGACGGACAGGCAACTAATGAAAAACTGTTTTTT
NA	TRBJ2-5	NA	11	TRBV6-5	CASSYQETQYF	TGTGCCAGCAGTTACCAAGAGACCCAGTACTTC
TRBD2	TRBJ2-3	NA	19	TRBV15	CATSRRPFTSGGRTDTQYF	TGTGCCACCAGTCGTCGCCCATTTACTAGCGGGGGGCGCACAGATACGCAGTATTTT
TRBD1	TRBJ2-7	NA	15	TRBV10-3	CAISEPGQDNDEQYF	TGTGCCATCAGTGAACCGGGACAGGACAACGACGAGCAGTACTTC
NA	TRBJ1-6	NA	13	TRBV27	CASSKGFNSPLHF	TGTGCCAGCAGTAAGGGGTTCAATTCACCCCTCCACTTT
NA	TRBJ1-4	NA	15	TRBV19	CASNTDFRGSEKLFF	TGTGCCAGTAATACAGATTTCAGGGGTAGTGAAAAACTGTTTTTT
TRBD2	TRBJ2-1	NA	18	TRBV6-4	CASSDLGLAGASYNEQFF	TGTGCCAGCAGTGACCTAGGTCTAGCGGGGGCCTCCTACAATGAGCAGTTCTTC
NA	TRBJ1-1	NA	14	TRBV2	CASSQPSINTEAFF	TGTGCCAGCAGTCAACCCTCTATTAACACTGAAGCTTTCTTT
NA	TRBJ1-4	NA	11	TRBV6-5	CASSYGEKLFF	TGTGCCAGCAGTTACGGTGAAAAACTGTTTTTT
NA	TRBJ1-6	NA	13	TRBV5-1	CASTLRGNSPLHF	TGCGCCAGCACCCTACGTGGAAATTCACCCCTCCACTTT
TRBD1	TRBJ1-6	NA	14	TRBV2	CASRVDRYNSPLHF	TGTGCCAGCAGGGTGGACAGGTATAATTCACCCCTCCACTTT
TRBD1	TRBJ1-2	NA	13	TRBV6-6	CASSTDRVYGYTF	TGTGCCAGCAGTACAGACAGGGTCTATGGCTACACCTTC
NA	TRBJ2-5	NA	16	TRBV7-7	CASSRLGGLIGETQYF	TGTGCCAGCAGCCGCCTCGGAGGACTAATAGGAGAGACCCAGTACTTC
TRBD1	TRBJ2-7	NA	14	TRBV2	CASSYTDRAYEQYF	TGTGCCAGCAGCTACACCGACAGGGCCTACGAGCAGTACTTC
NA	TRBJ2-1	NA	16	TRBV7-9	CASSPSRGVSYNEQFF	TGTGCCAGCAGCCCGTCTAGGGGGGTGTCCTACAATGAGCAGTTCTTC
TRBD2	TRBJ2-7	NA	16	TRBV19	CASSPTSSGGHYEQYF	TGTGCCAGTAGTCCCACATCTAGCGGGGGGCACTACGAGCAGTACTTC
TRBD2	TRBJ2-5	NA	15	TRBV6-4	CASSDSAGGPETQYF	TGTGCCAGCAGTGACTCAGCGGGGGGGCCAGAGACCCAGTACTTC
NA	TRBJ1-2	NA	12	TRBV30	CALLADSLGYTF	TGTGCCCTCCTGGCCGACAGCCTGGGCTACACCTTC
NA	TRBJ1-1	few	14	TRBV5-1	CASRQSSMNTEAFF	TGCGCCAGCCGACAGAGTTCCATGAACACTGAAGCTTTCTTT
NA	TRBJ1-5	NA	19	TRBV30	CAWSPTRGFLASTYQPQHF	TGTGCCTGGAGCCCAACAAGGGGATTTTTGGCCAGTACCTATCAGCCCCAGCATTTT
NA	TRBJ1-5	NA	13	TRBV27	CASSFAVYQPQHF	TGTGCCAGCAGTTTCGCTGTGTATCAGCCCCAGCATTTT
NA	TRBJ1-1	NA	14	TRBV7-9	CASSPLRGNTEAFF	TGTGCCAGCAGCCCTCTGCGGGGGAACACTGAAGCTTTCTTT
TRBD1	TRBJ2-1	NA	13	TRBV7-8	CASSSRQGDEQFF	TGTGCCAGCAGCTCAAGACAGGGGGATGAGCAGTTCTTC
NA	TRBJ2-1	NA	15	TRBV15	CATSRDPGPSNEQFF	TGTGCCACCAGCAGAGATCCGGGACCCTCCAATGAGCAGTTCTTC
NA	TRBJ1-2	NA	14	TRBV5-1	CASSLEASNYGYTF	TGCGCCAGCAGCTTGGAGGCCAGTAACTATGGCTACACCTTC
TRBD2	TRBJ2-2	NA	16	TRBV6-6	CASSPASGGRTGELFF	TGTGCCAGCAGCCCGGCTAGCGGGGGGCGTACCGGGGAGCTGTTTTTT
NA	TRBJ1-2	few	15	TRBV5-1	CASSLGQETNYGYTF	TGCGCCAGCAGCTTGGGACAGGAGACCAACTATGGCTACACCTTC